This T cell receptor beta chain was sequenced during a study of early T cells in non-severe SARS-CoV-2 infection (dated by TCRdb to the early 2020s). Describing the broader study: TCR sequencing used bulk RNA from unsorted whole blood, so alpha and beta chains could not be paired.

Library construction relied on 5' RACE. Sequenced on a NextSeq 500. In the TCR library protocol, unique molecular identifiers were attached to individual cDNA molecules to correct for PCR bias and sequencing error. TCR alpha and beta chains were both sequenced, and the abundances of alpha and beta sequences in each sample were closely correlated with each other. The original pipeline was this. V gene, J gene and CDR3 annotation of TCR sequences was performed with Decombinator V4. Expanded TCRs were defined as changing significantly between any two time points under a Poisson model with p below 0.0001. Abundances of TCRs were expressed as counts per million after normalisation to the total number of TCRs sequenced in each sample. VDJdb, accessed 1 November 2021, was searched for CMV, EBV and SARS-CoV-2 annotated TCRs, with TCRs annotated for multiple antigens excluded. The public reads were reanalyzed by TCRdb: fastp trimming at Q25, MiXCR alignment, in-frame beta chains only. Rows are unified per CDR3 protein, each entry keeping the most common DNA and genes. The V and J calls shown here were made by TCRdb, not taken from the authors' results. The sample records about 25,000 distinct CDR3 sequences, roughly 4.9% of which are singletons. 10% to 13% of the sample rests with the top ten.

This clonotype showed up many times. The antigen it binds to is not known. Per-base qualities were not stored, and no clone one base away is much larger. Overall study results and their limits: VDJdb matching was skewed toward anti-spike CD8 responses and likely underestimated virus-specific expansions, missing private and CD4 specificities.

This was a case-control study nested in a cohort of healthcare workers in London, UK, who had nasopharyngeal swab PCR tests and blood samples taken every week. Between 23 and 31 March 2020, the week of the UK lockdown, healthcare workers were enrolled and then followed up weekly for as long as 16 weeks. Sequencing was done on a sample of whole blood. This TCR derives from an adult who was a healthcare worker with PCR-confirmed SARS-CoV-2 infection or an uninfected control (not recorded which).

This receptor has the CDR3 CASSQVALLHNEQFF. The bases are TGTGCCAGCAGCCAAGTCGCCCTCCTTCACAATGAGCAGTTCTTC. The receptor chain draws on TRBV3-1 and TRBJ2-1, with the D gene uncertain. There are 15 amino acids in the CDR3, from cysteine to phenylalanine inclusive. Only the CDR3 region is kept as DNA, spanning 45 bases read in frame from base 1. The CDR1 and CDR2 encoded by the germline V gene (reference sequence) are LGHDT and YNNKEL. V loses 1 base, J loses 5 bases, and the germline ends lie 12 bases apart.